These 28 T cell receptor beta chains came from one sample sequenced in a study of shared clonotypes between healthy human individuals. The method was immunoSEQ multiplex PCR; TCRdb's version includes in-frame clones alone and lacks a portion of them. The sample lists 2 million or so clones; about 95% were seen once. Positive CCR7 selection of CD45RO-negative cells yielded the naive CD8 cells, and terminally differentiated effector memory CD45RA+ cells were excluded. The sequenced sample consisted of naive CD8+ T cells sorted from blood. The receptors derive from a man aged 18 to 35 in good health.

The CDR3 coding sequence is TGTGCCAGTAGAGGCCCCTTAGGGACCCAGTACTTC. Translating it yields CASRGPLGTQYF. The chain is built from TRBV19 and TRBJ2-5, with D uncertain. The V end lost 6 bases, the J end lost 7 bases, and 12 bases lay between the germline ends. This CDR3 is 12 amino acids long. The germline gives CDR1 LNHDA, CDR2 SQIVND (reference sequence).

As to this clone: This CDR3 is also generated by other DNA sequences in the sample. This chain joins TRBV7-9 and TRBJ2-3; D unresolved. Trimming stripped 4 bases from V and 6 bases from J, with 8 bases between. The CDR3 runs 12 residues. CDR1 and CDR2 from the germline V gene are SEHNR and FQNEAQ (reference sequence). The CDR3 DNA sequence: TGTGCCAGCAGCTATTCGCTTGATACGCAGTATTTT. Its translation: CASSYSLDTQYF.

Remarks on this clone: The germline gene is not matched at one end of the junction; a read error may be the cause. The rearrangement links TRBV7-9 to TRBJ2-1; TRBD1 aligns across 8 bases. This CDR3 has 15 amino acids. CDR1 SEHNR and CDR2 FQNEAQ come from the germline V gene (reference sequence). CDR3 protein: CASSLEQGVDKEQFF. The CDR3 DNA follows: TGTGCCAGCAGCTTAGAACAGGGGGTCGACAAGGAGCAGTTCTTC.

J is TRBJ2-7 and V is TRBV28; possibly TRBD1 for D (6 bases). Trimming stripped 3 bases from V and 5 bases from J, with 17 bases between. CDR3 length: 15 amino acids. CDR1 is MDHEN and CDR2 is SYDVKM in the germline V gene. The CDR3: CASSLRGLISHEQYF. Written as DNA, the CDR3 is TGTGCCAGCAGTTTGAGGGGGTTAATTAGCCACGAGCAGTACTTC.

The chain uses TRBV6-1 and TRBJ2-7, with D maybe TRBD2 (5 bases). Germline V lookup: CDR1 MNHNS, CDR2 SASEGT. The germline V and J ends were trimmed by 0 bases and 0 bases, with 15 bases remaining between them. This CDR3 contains 17 residues. The CDR3 protein is CASSEAWAAVSSYEQYF. The CDR3, as DNA: TGTGCCAGCAGTGAAGCGTGGGCAGCGGTAAGCTCCTACGAGCAGTACTTC.

About this clone itself: Other nucleotide sequences from this sample produce the same CDR3. The chain carries TRBV6-5 and TRBJ2-7; D gene unclear. CDR1 and CDR2 from the germline V gene are MNHEY and SVGAGI. Trimming left V 0 bases short and J 2 bases short, with 2 bases between. This CDR3 contains 12 residues. In DNA, the CDR3 is TGTGCCAGCAGTTACTCTCCCTACGAGCAGTACTTC. This gives the protein CASSYSPYEQYF.

The chain employs TRBV4-1 and TRBJ1-1; no firm D call. V lost 5 bases, J lost 3 bases, and 16 bases lay in between. Germline values: CDR1 MGHRA, CDR2 YSYEKL. The CDR3 spans 15 residues. The chain's CDR3 is CASSSRAMGDTEAFF. DNA for the CDR3: TGCGCCAGCAGCTCCCGGGCCATGGGAGACACTGAAGCTTTCTTT.

This clone has more than one count but fewer than ten. Here the CDR3 DNA reads TGTGCCTGGAGCATGACCCCTGAAGCTTTCTTT. This sequence encodes CAWSMTPEAFF. The chain joins TRBV30 to TRBJ1-1; D call uncertain. Germline V gives CDR1 GTSNPN, CDR2 SVGIG (reference sequence). The CDR3 spans 11 residues. The ends were cut back, 3 bases at V and 6 bases at J, with 8 bases in the middle. Full variable domain (rest looked up from reference TRBV30 and TRBJ1-1): SQTIHQWPATLVQPVGSPLSLECTVEGTSNPNLYWYRQAAGRGLQLLFYSVGIGQISSEVPQNLSASRPQDRQFILSSKKLLLSDSGFYLCAWSMTPEAFFGQGTRLTVV.

The chain has TRBV4-3 and TRBJ2-1; D gene unclear. Trimming stripped 0 bases from V and 3 bases from J, with 9 bases between. The CDR3 covers 15 residues. The germline V gene encodes CDR1 LGHNA and CDR2 YSLEER. The CDR3 region has the DNA TGCGCCAGCAGCCAAGATCGAGTGATCTACAATGAGCAGTTCTTC. Its translation: CASSQDRVIYNEQFF.

This clone appeared a single time. V usage is TRBV28 and J usage is TRBJ1-5; D gene ambiguous. Germline values: CDR1 MDHEN, CDR2 SYDVKM. V lost 6 bases and J 1 base, leaving 13 bases between the germline ends. There are 15 residues in the CDR3. The CDR3 sequence: CASSPGRGSNQPQHF. In DNA, the CDR3 is TGTGCCAGCAGCCCCGGTCGAGGGAGCAATCAGCCCCAGCATTTT.

The V and J genes are TRBV27 and TRBJ2-3; D remains ambiguous. This CDR3 region has 14 residues. CDR1 and CDR2 (germline): MNHEY, SMNVEV (reference sequence). V lost 1 base, J lost 4 bases, and 9 bases lay in between. CDR3 protein: CASSLWADADTQYF. CDR3 nucleotides: TGTGCCAGCAGTTTATGGGCAGACGCAGATACGCAGTATTTT.

This clone was seen once. The chain recombines TRBV7-8 with TRBJ1-5, with 9 bases fitting TRBD1. CDR1 is SGHVS, CDR2 FQNEAQ, per germline. CDR3 length: 15 residues. The trim removed 6 bases at V and 3 bases at J, leaving 6 bases unmatched. Here the CDR3 DNA reads TGTGCCAGCAGTCGGACAGGGGATTTCAATCAGCCCCAGCATTTT. Amino acids: CASSRTGDFNQPQHF.

The chain links TRBV27 to TRBJ2-7; weak D call: TRBD1 (5 bases). Germline V gives CDR1 MNHEY, CDR2 SMNVEV (reference sequence). There are 15 residues in the CDR3. V lost 5 bases and J lost 2, with 16 bases in between. The CDR3 bases are TGTGCCAGCAGTCTAAAAGGGTGGGGCGCCTACGAGCAGTACTTC. Residues: CASSLKGWGAYEQYF.

The chain couples TRBV10-3 to TRBJ1-5; D is ambiguous. The CDR3 covers 13 residues. The germline V gene has CDR1 ENHRY and CDR2 SYGVKD. Trimming removed 0 bases from V and 6 bases from J, with 6 bases in between. DNA for the CDR3: TGTGCCATCAGTGAGTCGCGGGGTCAGCCCCAGCATTTT. Its protein is CAISESRGQPQHF.

The chain combines TRBV10-3 with TRBJ1-2; D perhaps matches TRBD1 (6 bases). The V and J ends lost 2 bases and 5 bases respectively, with 15 bases between them. This CDR3 comprises 15 residues. CDR1 ENHRY and CDR2 SYGVKD come from the germline V gene. In DNA, the CDR3 is TGTGCCATCAGTGAGATAGAGGGGGACGGGTATGGCTACACCTTC. It codes for CAISEIEGDGYGYTF.

The chain combines TRBV4-1 with TRBJ1-1, with D maybe TRBD1 (5 bases). CDR1 is MGHRA and CDR2 is YSYEKL in the germline V gene. The CDR3 is made up of 15 amino acids. Trimming took off 0 bases at V and 5 bases at J, with 13 bases between the two ends. DNA of the CDR3: TGCGCCAGCAGCCAAGATCTCTGGGGGGGTACTGAAGCTTTCTTT. This translates into CASSQDLWGGTEAFF.

About this clone: Other DNA sequences in the sample encode the same CDR3. The chain uses TRBV7-9 and TRBJ2-7, with a tentative D call TRBD2 (5 bases). With 1 base removed from V and 3 bases from J, the gap between germline ends came to 10 bases. Looked up from germline, CDR1 is SEHNR and CDR2 is FQNEAQ (reference sequence). CDR3 size: 14 residues. The CDR3, as DNA: TGTGCCAGCAGCTTAGTGGCGGGCAGCTACGAGCAGTACTTC. This codes for CASSLVAGSYEQYF. The full variable domain, with the rest looked up from reference TRBV7-9 and TRBJ2-7, is DTGVSQNPRHKITKRGQNVTFRCDPISEHNRLYWYRQTLGQGPEFLTYFQNEAQLEKSRLLSDRFSAERPKGSFSTLEIQRTEQGDSAMYLCASSLVAGSYEQYFGPGTRLTVT.

To note about this clone: Other nucleotide sequences in the sample specify the same CDR3. The rearrangement links TRBV27 to TRBJ2-2; perhaps TRBD2 as D (6 bases). V lost 1 base and J 3 bases, leaving 6 bases between the germline ends. This CDR3 has 14 residues. Looked up from germline, CDR1 is MNHEY and CDR2 is SMNVEV (reference sequence). This chain's CDR3 is CASSLWGDTGELFF. The CDR3 DNA follows: TGTGCCAGCAGTTTATGGGGGGACACCGGGGAGCTGTTTTTT.

The chain couples TRBV6-5 to TRBJ2-7; possible D gene TRBD2, 6 bases. Germline V gives CDR1 MNHEY, CDR2 SVGAGI. Trimming left V 2 bases short and J 7 bases short, with 6 bases between. The CDR3 covers 11 residues. The chain's CDR3 is CASSYAGEQYF. The CDR3 nucleotides read TGTGCCAGCAGTTACGCGGGGGAGCAGTACTTC.

The chain employs TRBV9 and TRBJ1-2, with 9 nucleotides matching TRBD1. The CDR3 has 16 amino acids. The V segment lost 0 bases and the J segment 2 bases; nucleotides outside the gene matches: 5. The germline CDR1 and CDR2 sequences are SGDLS and YYNGEE. In DNA, the CDR3 is TGTGCCAGCAGCGTAGCAAGGACAGGGGCAAACTATGGCTACACCTTC. Translation gives CASSVARTGANYGYTF. Filled out from reference TRBV9 and TRBJ1-2, the complete variable domain reads DSGVTQTPKHLITATGQRVTLRCSPRSGDLSVYWYQQSLDQGLQFLIQYYNGEERAKGNILERFSAQQFPDLHSELNLSSLELGDSALYFCASSVARTGANYGYTFGSGTRLTVV.

This clone occurred once. The CDR3 sequence: CASSLGAGREEGYTF. The CDR3 region has the DNA TGTGCCAGCAGCTTAGGGGCAGGACGTGAAGAAGGCTACACCTTC. J is TRBJ1-2 and V is TRBV7-9, with D unclear. There are 15 residues in the CDR3. Germline loops: CDR1 SEHNR, CDR2 FQNEAQ (reference sequence). V lost 1 base and J lost 8, with 17 bases in between. The full variable domain, in which reference TRBV7-9 and TRBJ1-2 provide the parts outside the CDR3, is DTGVSQNPRHKITKRGQNVTFRCDPISEHNRLYWYRQTLGQGPEFLTYFQNEAQLEKSRLLSDRFSAERPKGSFSTLEIQRTEQGDSAMYLCASSLGAGREEGYTFGSGTRLTVV.

The rearrangement links TRBV7-8 to TRBJ2-7, with TRBD1 matching 8 bases. Trimming cost V 7 bases and J 7 bases; bases outside gene matches: 9. The germline gives CDR1 SGHVS, CDR2 FQNEAQ. The CDR3 extends over 13 amino acids. CDR3: CASIAQGGLEQYF. In DNA form, the CDR3 reads TGTGCCAGCATCGCACAGGGGGGTTTAGAGCAGTACTTC.

This clone appeared once. V is TRBV10-2 and J is TRBJ2-1; D remains ambiguous. The CDR3 totals 14 residues. The germline gives CDR1 WSHSY, CDR2 SAAADI. V lost 3 bases to trimming and J lost 4 bases, with 10 bases between them. In DNA form, the CDR3 reads TGCGCCAGCAGTGAAGCTAGTTGGTACAATGAGCAGTTCTTC. Its translation: CASSEASWYNEQFF.

This chain joins TRBV7-9 and TRBJ2-1, with D uncertain. V shed 9 bases and J shed 1 base, with 13 bases lying between them. The CDR3 is 14 residues long. The V gene's germline CDR1 is SEHNR and CDR2 FQNEAQ (reference sequence). The CDR3 here is CASGMTPSYNEQFF. The CDR3 DNA sequence: TGTGCCAGTGGGATGACTCCATCCTACAATGAGCAGTTCTTC.

This sequence joins TRBV9 and TRBJ1-4; possibly TRBD1 for D (6 bases). Germline CDR1 and CDR2: SGDLS and YYNGEE. Trimming took 4 bases from V and 8 from J, leaving 12 bases between them. The CDR3 spans 13 residues. Written as DNA, the CDR3 is TGTGCCAGCAGCTTTGGAGGGGGAGAAAAACTGTTTTTT. As protein: CASSFGGGEKLFF.

This chain joins TRBV7-9 and TRBJ2-7, with D maybe TRBD2 (5 bases). With 1 base removed from V and 5 bases from J, the gap between germline ends came to 12 bases. Germline-derived CDR1 and CDR2 are SEHNR and FQNEAQ (reference sequence). This CDR3 is built from 14 residues. The DNA of the CDR3 is TGTGCCAGCAGCTTAGGAGGGCTCCCCCACGAGCAGTACTTC. It is translated as CASSLGGLPHEQYF. Supplemented by reference TRBV7-9 and TRBJ2-7, the full variable domain reads DTGVSQNPRHKITKRGQNVTFRCDPISEHNRLYWYRQTLGQGPEFLTYFQNEAQLEKSRLLSDRFSAERPKGSFSTLEIQRTEQGDSAMYLCASSLGGLPHEQYFGPGTRLTVT.

CDR3 sequence: CASSMTRFYEQYF. In DNA form, the CDR3 reads TGTGCCAGTAGTATGACAAGGTTCTACGAGCAGTACTTC. The rearrangement links TRBV19 to TRBJ2-7; D not certain. The germline CDR1 and CDR2 sequences are LNHDA and SQIVND (reference sequence). The CDR3 is made up of 13 amino acids. With 3 bases removed from V and 3 bases from J, the gap between germline ends came to 9 bases.

The table lists this clone with a count of one. V usage is TRBV10-3 and J usage is TRBJ2-7; 7 bases fit TRBD1. Germline trimming cut 8 bases from V and 1 base from J; bases unmatched to any gene: 2. The CDR3 is 12 residues long. The V gene's germline CDR1 is ENHRY and CDR2 SYGVKD. The CDR3 sequence is CAIGQDSYEQYF. CDR3 bases: TGTGCCATCGGACAGGATTCCTACGAGCAGTACTTC.